This T cell receptor (beta chain) derives from a study of Graves' ophthalmopathy and Graves' hyperthyroidism. CDR3 size: 15 residues. The germline V and J ends were trimmed by 5 bases and 1 base, with 14 bases remaining between them. RNA transcripts yielded amplified TCR beta CDR3 regions. HTBI primers served in a first-round RT-PCR, which a second-round multiplex PCR followed. Each CDR3 protein gets one entry after TCRdb re-called the multiplex PCR reads with MiXCR. The sample shows under 800,000 distinct CDR3 sequences, about 20% of them seen only once. Sequencing input: peripheral blood. The rearrangement links TRBV12-3 or TRBV12-4 to TRBJ2-5, with D uncertain. This receptor was obtained from a woman aged 18-35 years with stable Graves' hyperthyroidism. Some clones in this sample may be carry-over from other donors' samples. The CDR3 reads CASSRDTVGQETQYF. As DNA, the CDR3 is TGTGCCAGCAGTCGAGACACGGTCGGCCAAGAGACCCAGTACTTC.